This TCR beta chain was recovered during a study of blood T cell repertoires in COVID-19 (dated by TCRdb to the early 2020s). The study in broad terms: Samples covering the acute and convalescent phases of COVID-19 were provided by collaborators in the United States, Italy and Spain. Samples were obtained from the ongoing ImmuneRACE study (first 160 participants) and from over a thousand subjects provided by 6 global collaborators. HLA class I and class II types, where available, came from metadata supplied by the sample provider rather than from assay-based typing. Nearly every sample came with metadata listing a de-identified subject ID, COVID-19 status, age in years and sex. The dataset comprised deeply sampled blood TCRbeta repertoires from subjects exposed to, actively infected with, or recovered from COVID-19. The material from the prospective study consisted of cDNA or gDNA derived from T cells, B-cell-depleted T cells, or PBMCs. The repertoires were released in a freely available public database intended as a resource for research on the immune response to SARS-CoV-2. Beyond this particular receptor, the publication reports: Clinical and demographic metadata were provided uncurated, with the amount varying by source and participant.

TCRbeta CDR3 regions were amplified from genomic DNA using the immunoSEQ Assay, a bias-controlled multiplex PCR. Processing in the source paper ran as follows. Nucleated cell counts per sample were estimated from amplification of reference gene primers within the assay. To quantify the absolute abundance of each unique TCRbeta CDR3 rearrangement, sequence reads were collapsed and filtered. Productive Simpson clonality was computed per sample as the square root of Simpson's diversity index over productive rearrangements. TCRdb obtained this table from immuneACCESS and retained in-frame rearrangements with V and J assigned. These tables miss some clones; where compared with another copy, unresolved V genes account for less than half of the shortfall, and the remainder is unexplained. V and J calls and clone size are as listed in that table; D and trimming were resolved from the DNA. The sample profile shows around 200,000 clones; roughly 84% of them were found once. About a sixth of the sample belongs to the ten largest clones.

The CDR3 holds 13 amino acids from the cysteine to the phenylalanine. The CDR3 DNA has 39 bases and is translated from base 1. CDR1 and CDR2 were assigned from the germline V gene as SQVTM and ANQGSEA. Relative to germline, V is 5 bases shorter and J is 0 bases shorter, with 10 bases between their ends. With respect to this clone: Which antigen it targets is not known. It has no much larger one-base neighbor in the sample; base qualities were not kept.

Each collaborating institution followed its own protocols to collect whole blood in K2EDTA tubes. For TCRbeta analysis, collaborators shipped samples as frozen whole blood, isolated PBMCs, or DNA extracted from either of those sample types. What was sequenced was peripheral blood. The chain is assembled from TRBV29-1 and TRBJ1-1; possibly the D gene is TRBD1, per 6 matching bases. This receptor was obtained from a woman aged 80 or over with active or convalescent COVID-19. The DNA reads as follows: TGCAGCGTTCGTCGGGACATGAACACTGAAGCTTTCTTT. It is translated as CSVRRDMNTEAFF. Reference TRBV29-1 and TRBJ1-1 genes cover what lies past the CDR3, so the full variable domain is SAVISQKPSRDICQRGTSLTIQCQVDSQVTMMFWYRQQPGQSLTLIATANQGSEATYESGFVIDKFPISRPNLTFSTLTVSNMSPEDSSIYLCSVRRDMNTEAFFGQGTRLTVV.